This T cell receptor (beta chain) was retrieved from a study of blood T cell repertoires in COVID-19. Across the whole study: PBMCs, B-cell-depleted T cells, or T cells were the source of the cDNA or gDNA that made up the material.

This table comes from immunoSEQ multiplex PCR, and its TCRdb copy is limited to in-frame clones, with some not included. Seen here are some 250,000 clones, 85% to 90% observed once, and the top ten hold around 0.98%. Trimming took 5 bases from V and 7 from J, leaving 14 bases between them. Germline values: CDR1 SGHNT, CDR2 YENEEA. The length of the CDR3 is 14 residues. The sequence came from a woman between 40 and 50 years old who had recovered from COVID-19. The rearrangement uses TRBV11-3 and TRBJ2-2, with D maybe TRBD1 (5 bases). Sequenced input: peripheral blood. CDR3 residues: CASSTRQRDGELFF. The CDR3 nucleotides are TGTGCCAGCAGCACCAGACAGAGAGACGGGGAGCTGTTTTTT. Variable domain in full (rest from reference TRBV11-3 and TRBJ2-2): EAGVVQSPRYKIIEKKQPVAFWCNPISGHNTLYWYLQNLGQGPELLIRYENEEAVDDSQLPKDRFSAERLKGVDSTLKIQPAELGDSAVYLCASSTRQRDGELFFGEGSRLTVL.